Listed below are T cell receptor beta chains from one sample, sequenced in a study of regulatory T cells in long-lasting Graves disease. TCRdb itself ran the multiplex PCR reads through MiXCR, one entry per CDR3 protein. The repertoire holds about 620,000 distinct CDR3 sequences, with about 15% as singletons. This same sample was also taken into another study, of T cells in Graves' hyperthyroidism and ophthalmopathy.

Source: peripheral blood mononuclear cells (PBMCs), taken at new diagnosis, from a patient treated with antithyroid drugs. Receptors were obtained from a woman under 40 with Graves disease. CDR3s include the opening cysteine and the closing phenylalanine or tryptophan. Fields, in order: D gene, CDR3 length, J gene, V gene, clone size, CDR3 DNA, CDR3 protein. A D gene is named only where the DNA matches it firmly. A row's size may be missing; if present it is once, few, many or a size class.

D: TRBD1
length: 16
J: TRBJ2-7
V: TRBV9
size: few
DNA: TGTGCCAGCAGCGTAGCTGGGGACAGACTCCCCTACGAGCAGTACTTC
CDR3: CASSVAGDRLPYEQYF

D: NA
length: 11
J: TRBJ1-2
V: TRBV20-1
size: NA
DNA: TGCAGTGCTAAGGGTTCAAGGGGCTACACCTTC
CDR3: CSAKGSRGYTF

D: NA
length: 15
J: TRBJ1-1
V: TRBV7-3
size: many
DNA: TGTGCCAGCAGCTTAACGCCGGATCCGAACACTGAAGCTTTCTTT
CDR3: CASSLTPDPNTEAFF

D: NA
length: 11
J: TRBJ2-4
V: TRBV28
size: many
DNA: TGTGCCAGCAGATACAGGCAGTCTCAGTACTTC
CDR3: CASRYRQSQYF

D: NA
length: 16
J: TRBJ2-6
V: TRBV20-1
size: few
DNA: TGCAGTGCCCCCGACCCGGGCCCCTCTGGGGCCAACGTCCTGACTTTC
CDR3: CSAPDPGPSGANVLTF

D: NA
length: 15
J: TRBJ2-2
V: TRBV30
size: few
DNA: TGTGCCTTGACTATGACATTCGCGAACACCGGGGAGCTGTTTTTT
CDR3: CALTMTFANTGELFF

D: TRBD1
length: 15
J: TRBJ2-4
V: TRBV2
size: few
DNA: TGTGCCAGCAGCGTCGACAGGGCCTACAAAAACATTCAGTACTTC
CDR3: CASSVDRAYKNIQYF

D: NA
length: 14
J: TRBJ2-5
V: TRBV20-1
size: NA
DNA: TGCAGTGCTCTCAGACCCGGAAGTGGAGAGACCCAGTACTTC
CDR3: CSALRPGSGETQYF

D: NA
length: 13
J: TRBJ2-7
V: TRBV14
size: NA
DNA: TGTGCCAGCAGCCAAAGAAACAGTCTCGAGCAGTACTTC
CDR3: CASSQRNSLEQYF

D: NA
length: 16
J: TRBJ2-3
V: TRBV28
size: many
DNA: TGTGCCAGCAATCCCCATAGGGGCCTTCGGGCAGATACGCAGTATTTT
CDR3: CASNPHRGLRADTQYF

D: NA
length: 15
J: TRBJ1-1
V: TRBV20-1
size: many
DNA: TGCAGTGCTAGATCCCACGAGGTAGGGGGGACTGAAGCTTTCTTT
CDR3: CSARSHEVGGTEAFF

D: NA
length: 15
J: TRBJ2-7
V: TRBV4-1
size: few
DNA: TGCGCCAGCAGCCAAGTTCCCCAGGGATCCTACGAGCAGTACTTC
CDR3: CASSQVPQGSYEQYF

D: NA
length: 16
J: TRBJ2-1
V: TRBV3-1
size: NA
DNA: TGTGCCAGCAGCCAAGATACGGGGTCCTCCTACAATGAGCAGTTCTTC
CDR3: CASSQDTGSSYNEQFF

D: NA
length: 13
J: TRBJ1-2
V: TRBV7-2
size: many
DNA: TGTGCCAGCAGCTCCAGGAGCGTCTATGGCTACACCTTC
CDR3: CASSSRSVYGYTF

D: NA
length: 14
J: TRBJ1-6
V: TRBV27
size: many
DNA: TGTGCCAGCGGTCGATGGGTGGACAATTCACCCCTCCACTTT
CDR3: CASGRWVDNSPLHF

D: NA
length: 17
J: TRBJ1-1
V: TRBV3-1
size: NA
DNA: TGTGCCAGCAGCCAAGTTCTTTCTGGGGGCGCAGGGACTGAAGCTTTCTTT
CDR3: CASSQVLSGGAGTEAFF

D: NA
length: 11
J: TRBJ2-7
V: TRBV3-1
size: few
DNA: TGTGCCAGCAGCCAAGCAGGGGATCAGTACTTC
CDR3: CASSQAGDQYF

D: NA
length: 14
J: TRBJ1-5
V: TRBV27
size: many
DNA: TGTGCCAGCAGTTTCCTCGGGAGTCATCAGCCCCAGCATTTT
CDR3: CASSFLGSHQPQHF

D: NA
length: 18
J: TRBJ1-6
V: TRBV28
size: many
DNA: TGTGCCAGCACCACGGGGAGTCGGCAGTACTCCTATAATTCACCCCTCCACTTT
CDR3: CASTTGSRQYSYNSPLHF

D: NA
length: 15
J: TRBJ2-1
V: TRBV7-9
size: many
DNA: TGTGCCAGCAGCTCTCCTACTAGCTCCTACAATGAGCAGTTCTTC
CDR3: CASSSPTSSYNEQFF

D: NA
length: 18
J: TRBJ1-4
V: TRBV15
size: many
DNA: TGTGCCACCCCGGGTGGCAGGGGAGGACAAGGGACTAATGAAAAACTGTTTTTT
CDR3: CATPGGRGGQGTNEKLFF

D: NA
length: 13
J: TRBJ2-5
V: TRBV7-8
size: many
DNA: TGTGCCAGCAGCTTACCGGTCGGAGAGACCCAGTACTTC
CDR3: CASSLPVGETQYF

D: NA
length: 11
J: TRBJ1-2
V: TRBV28
size: NA
DNA: TGTGCCAGCAGTTTCTGGGAGGGCTACACCTTC
CDR3: CASSFWEGYTF

D: NA
length: 13
J: TRBJ1-2
V: TRBV28
size: many
DNA: TGTGCCAGCAGTTTGGGAGGAAACTATGGCTACACCTTC
CDR3: CASSLGGNYGYTF

D: NA
length: 17
J: TRBJ2-5
V: TRBV18
size: NA
DNA: TGTGCCAGCTCACCACTTTCCTCCAGGGCGGGGAAAGAGACCCAGTACTTC
CDR3: CASSPLSSRAGKETQYF

D: NA
length: 16
J: TRBJ1-3
V: TRBV6-5
size: NA
DNA: TGTGCCAGCAGTTACGGATATGACAGCCGCGGAAACACCATATATTTT
CDR3: CASSYGYDSRGNTIYF

D: NA
length: 13
J: TRBJ2-7
V: TRBV6-5
size: NA
DNA: TGTGCCAGCAGTTACGGGGAACAGGGAGAGCAGTACTTC
CDR3: CASSYGEQGEQYF

D: NA
length: 14
J: TRBJ1-4
V: TRBV20-1
size: few
DNA: TGCAGTGCTAGACGCGATGAGACAGACGAAAAACTGTTTTTT
CDR3: CSARRDETDEKLFF

D: NA
length: 12
J: TRBJ2-2
V: TRBV19
size: NA
DNA: TGTGCCAGTAGTATAGTCACCGGGGAGCTGTTTTTT
CDR3: CASSIVTGELFF

D: NA
length: 12
J: TRBJ1-5
V: TRBV12-3/TRBV12-4
size: many
DNA: TGTGCCAGCAGTGAACCCAATCAGCCCCAGCATTTT
CDR3: CASSEPNQPQHF

D: NA
length: 15
J: TRBJ1-4
V: TRBV18
size: few
DNA: TGTGCCAGCTCCCCCCGTCGGCAGGGCGATGAAAAACTGTTTTTT
CDR3: CASSPRRQGDEKLFF

D: NA
length: 11
J: TRBJ1-1
V: TRBV6-1
size: many
DNA: TGTGCCAGCGTCGAGAACACTGAAGCTTTCTTT
CDR3: CASVENTEAFF

D: TRBD2
length: 18
J: TRBJ2-1
V: TRBV14
size: many
DNA: TGTGCCAGCAGCCAAGCGGGACTAGGTCCCCCGTCCTACAATGAGCAGTTCTTC
CDR3: CASSQAGLGPPSYNEQFF

D: NA
length: 14
J: TRBJ1-5
V: TRBV19
size: many
DNA: TGTGCCAGTAGGGTGGTGGGAAGCAATCAGCCCCAGCATTTT
CDR3: CASRVVGSNQPQHF

D: NA
length: 12
J: TRBJ1-1
V: TRBV3-1
size: NA
DNA: TGTGCCAGCAGCCAAGTTTACACTGAAGCTTTCTTT
CDR3: CASSQVYTEAFF

D: NA
length: 16
J: TRBJ2-4
V: TRBV25-1
size: NA
DNA: TGTGCCAGCGGGGCCCCCCTGGGGCTAGCCAAAAACATTCAGTACTTC
CDR3: CASGAPLGLAKNIQYF

D: NA
length: 15
J: TRBJ2-5
V: TRBV7-3
size: few
DNA: TGTGCCAGCAGGCTCGTCGGCGCGACCCAAGAGACCCAGTACTTC
CDR3: CASRLVGATQETQYF

D: NA
length: 14
J: TRBJ1-4
V: TRBV3-1
size: many
DNA: TGTGCCAGCAGCCAATCAAGGGGGAATGAAAAACTGTTTTTT
CDR3: CASSQSRGNEKLFF

D: NA
length: 15
J: TRBJ2-1
V: TRBV5-1
size: NA
DNA: TGCGCCAGCAGCTCGGACTGGAGCTCCTACAATGAGCAGTTCTTC
CDR3: CASSSDWSSYNEQFF

D: NA
length: 15
J: TRBJ1-2
V: TRBV19
size: few
DNA: TGTGCCAGTGGCCCGGCGGGGGGCGGTAACTATGGCTACACCTTC
CDR3: CASGPAGGGNYGYTF

D: NA
length: 13
J: TRBJ2-3
V: TRBV19
size: few
DNA: TGTGCCAGTAGTATTCAGGGTGGCTATACGCAGTATTTT
CDR3: CASSIQGGYTQYF

D: TRBD2
length: 14
J: TRBJ2-7
V: TRBV2
size: many
DNA: TGTGCCAGCAGGCCAAGACTAGCGGGAGCCGAGCAGTACTTC
CDR3: CASRPRLAGAEQYF

D: NA
length: 12
J: TRBJ1-2
V: TRBV27
size: many
DNA: TGTGCCAGCAGTACCGACGCTAGGGGCTACACCTTC
CDR3: CASSTDARGYTF

D: NA
length: 18
J: TRBJ2-3
V: TRBV11-2
size: many
DNA: TGTGCCAGCAGCTTGAGGGGGTTTGGGGGAGAGGTTTCAGATACGCAGTATTTT
CDR3: CASSLRGFGGEVSDTQYF

D: NA
length: 14
J: TRBJ2-1
V: TRBV14
size: few
DNA: TGTGCCAGCAGCCTTCTTAGGCGGAGCGATGAGCAGTTCTTC
CDR3: CASSLLRRSDEQFF

D: TRBD1
length: 13
J: TRBJ1-2
V: TRBV19
size: few
DNA: TGTGCCACTATGGACAGGGGTAACTATGGCTACACCTTC
CDR3: CATMDRGNYGYTF

D: NA
length: 14
J: TRBJ2-7
V: TRBV27
size: NA
DNA: TGTGCCAGCAGTTTCGTCGGCAGCACCTACGAGCAGTACTTC
CDR3: CASSFVGSTYEQYF

D: NA
length: 14
J: TRBJ2-5
V: TRBV2
size: many
DNA: TGTGCCAGCAGTGAGTCGGAGGGTCAAGAGACCCAGTACTTC
CDR3: CASSESEGQETQYF

D: NA
length: 13
J: TRBJ2-3
V: TRBV20-1
size: NA
DNA: TGCAGTGCTAGAGATGTAAGCACAGATACGCAGTATTTT
CDR3: CSARDVSTDTQYF